A selection of T cell receptor beta chains follows, all from one sample in a study of blood T cell repertoires in COVID-19. Produced via immunoSEQ multiplex PCR; TCRdb's table is partial and in-frame only. The data hold 140,000 to 150,000 clones, with approximately 80% observed a single time. Sequences were obtained from peripheral blood. The receptors come from a human donor in a cohort sampled during active COVID-19. Each CDR3 is given with its conserved first and last residue. Each record gives: clone size, D gene, V gene, J gene, CDR3 protein, CDR3 DNA. A D gene is named only where the DNA matches it firmly. Rows give clone size only sometimes, using once, few, many, or a class for an expanded clone.

abundance: NA; d_gene: TRBD2; v_gene: TRBV18; j_gene: TRBJ2-1; CDR3aa: CASSPRASGLNEQFF; CDR3nt: TGTGCCAGCTCACCACGGGCTAGCGGGCTAAATGAGCAGTTCTTC
abundance: NA; d_gene: NA; v_gene: TRBV28; j_gene: TRBJ1-2; CDR3aa: CASIGPAGYGYTF; CDR3nt: TGTGCCAGCATTGGGCCAGCAGGCTATGGCTACACCTTC
abundance: NA; d_gene: NA; v_gene: TRBV5-1; j_gene: TRBJ1-5; CDR3aa: CASSWEGSNQPQHF; CDR3nt: TGCGCCAGCAGCTGGGAGGGTAGCAATCAGCCCCAGCATTTT
abundance: NA; d_gene: NA; v_gene: TRBV7-2; j_gene: TRBJ2-7; CDR3aa: CASSLVARVSEQYF; CDR3nt: TGTGCCAGCAGCTTAGTTGCCAGGGTCTCCGAGCAGTACTTC
abundance: NA; d_gene: NA; v_gene: TRBV3-1/TRBV3-2; j_gene: TRBJ1-2; CDR3aa: CASSQPVSPYGYTF; CDR3nt: TGTGCCAGCAGCCAGCCTGTAAGCCCCTATGGCTACACCTTC
abundance: NA; d_gene: NA; v_gene: TRBV7-2; j_gene: TRBJ2-7; CDR3aa: CASSLGGTQKEQYF; CDR3nt: TGTGCCAGCAGCTTAGGAGGGACACAGAAGGAGCAGTACTTC
abundance: NA; d_gene: NA; v_gene: TRBV5-1; j_gene: TRBJ2-7; CDR3aa: CASKNDPGLSTYEQYF; CDR3nt: TGCGCCAGCAAAAACGATCCGGGACTGAGTACCTACGAGCAGTACTTC
abundance: NA; d_gene: TRBD1; v_gene: TRBV4-2; j_gene: TRBJ1-1; CDR3aa: CASSQRDRPNTEAFF; CDR3nt: TGTGCCAGCAGCCAACGGGACAGGCCGAACACTGAAGCTTTCTTT
abundance: NA; d_gene: TRBD2; v_gene: TRBV5-1; j_gene: TRBJ2-7; CDR3aa: CASSARLAHEQYF; CDR3nt: TGCGCCAGCAGCGCGAGACTAGCGCACGAGCAGTACTTC
abundance: NA; d_gene: TRBD1; v_gene: TRBV18; j_gene: TRBJ2-5; CDR3aa: CASSPRDRGLRETQYF; CDR3nt: TGTGCCAGCTCGCCCCGGGACAGGGGGTTACGGGAGACCCAGTACTTC
abundance: NA; d_gene: TRBD2; v_gene: TRBV18; j_gene: TRBJ2-1; CDR3aa: CASSPERKLAGGGDEQFF; CDR3nt: TGTGCCAGCTCACCAGAAAGGAAACTAGCGGGAGGTGGGGATGAGCAGTTCTTC
abundance: NA; d_gene: TRBD2; v_gene: TRBV19; j_gene: TRBJ2-1; CDR3aa: CASSISPFSGLAGVSSYNEQFF; CDR3nt: TGTGCCAGTAGTATTTCTCCCTTCTCGGGGCTAGCGGGAGTGAGCTCCTACAATGAGCAGTTCTTC
abundance: NA; d_gene: TRBD1; v_gene: TRBV7-2; j_gene: TRBJ2-6; CDR3aa: CASSLVDREVLTF; CDR3nt: TGTGCCAGCAGCTTAGTAGACAGGGAGGTCCTGACTTTC
abundance: NA; d_gene: TRBD1; v_gene: TRBV6-2/TRBV6-3; j_gene: TRBJ1-4; CDR3aa: CASSYVDREKLFF; CDR3nt: TGTGCCAGCAGTTACGTGGACAGGGAAAAACTGTTTTTT
abundance: NA; d_gene: TRBD1; v_gene: TRBV6-5; j_gene: TRBJ2-7; CDR3aa: CASTRTGSYEQYF; CDR3nt: TGTGCCAGCACCAGGACAGGGTCCTACGAGCAGTACTTC
abundance: NA; d_gene: NA; v_gene: TRBV5-4; j_gene: TRBJ2-5; CDR3aa: CASSRDYRETQYF; CDR3nt: TGTGCCAGCAGCCGAGACTACAGAGAGACCCAGTACTTC
abundance: few; d_gene: TRBD2; v_gene: TRBV7-3; j_gene: TRBJ2-3; CDR3aa: CASSLGDVYSGGSTDTQYF; CDR3nt: TGTGCCAGCAGCTTAGGGGACGTCTATAGCGGGGGTTCCACAGATACGCAGTATTTT
abundance: NA; d_gene: TRBD1; v_gene: TRBV9; j_gene: TRBJ2-3; CDR3aa: CASSVVAGQVSSGTQYF; CDR3nt: TGTGCCAGCAGCGTAGTCGCGGGACAGGTGTCAAGTGGTACGCAGTATTTT
abundance: NA; d_gene: TRBD1; v_gene: TRBV7-2; j_gene: TRBJ2-7; CDR3aa: CASSPDRGHYEQYF; CDR3nt: TGTGCCAGCAGCCCGGACAGGGGGCATTACGAGCAGTACTTC
abundance: once; d_gene: NA; v_gene: TRBV6-6; j_gene: TRBJ2-5; CDR3aa: CASSYSTLGGETQYF; CDR3nt: TGTGCCAGCAGTTACTCGACTTTGGGGGGAGAGACCCAGTACTTC
abundance: once; d_gene: NA; v_gene: TRBV27; j_gene: TRBJ2-7; CDR3aa: CASSLLRPAGRTSYEQYF; CDR3nt: TGTGCCAGCAGTTTATTAAGGCCGGCGGGGAGGACTTCCTACGAGCAGTACTTC
abundance: NA; d_gene: TRBD1; v_gene: TRBV19; j_gene: TRBJ1-2; CDR3aa: CASSPSDRRPYGYTF; CDR3nt: TGTGCCAGTAGTCCGTCGGACAGGAGGCCTTATGGCTACACCTTC
abundance: NA; d_gene: TRBD1; v_gene: TRBV19; j_gene: TRBJ1-2; CDR3aa: CASSRRDRSSFAYGYTF; CDR3nt: TGTGCCAGTAGTCGCCGGGACAGGTCCTCTTTCGCCTATGGCTACACCTTC
abundance: NA; d_gene: NA; v_gene: TRBV9; j_gene: TRBJ2-7; CDR3aa: CASSVGGSAYEQYF; CDR3nt: TGTGCCAGCAGCGTAGGAGGATCCGCCTACGAGCAGTACTTC
abundance: NA; d_gene: NA; v_gene: TRBV7-9; j_gene: TRBJ2-4; CDR3aa: CASSPQGNIQYF; CDR3nt: TGTGCCAGCAGCCCCCAGGGAAACATTCAGTACTTC
abundance: NA; d_gene: TRBD1; v_gene: TRBV24-1; j_gene: TRBJ2-2; CDR3aa: CATSEWTGPNTGELFF; CDR3nt: TGTGCCACCAGTGAGTGGACAGGGCCGAACACCGGGGAGCTGTTTTTT
abundance: NA; d_gene: TRBD2; v_gene: TRBV13; j_gene: TRBJ2-5; CDR3aa: CASSGRSSGYQETQYF; CDR3nt: TGTGCCAGCAGCGGGCGGTCTAGCGGGTACCAAGAGACCCAGTACTTC
abundance: NA; d_gene: NA; v_gene: TRBV19; j_gene: TRBJ1-5; CDR3aa: CASSIASGGGGQPQHF; CDR3nt: TGTGCCAGTAGTATAGCGAGTGGGGGCGGGGGTCAGCCCCAGCATTTT
abundance: NA; d_gene: NA; v_gene: TRBV5-1; j_gene: TRBJ2-2; CDR3aa: CASREGHTNTGELFF; CDR3nt: TGCGCCAGCAGAGAAGGACACACGAACACCGGGGAGCTGTTTTTT
abundance: NA; d_gene: TRBD1; v_gene: TRBV7-2; j_gene: TRBJ2-7; CDR3aa: CASSSYQGDSSYYEQYF; CDR3nt: TGTGCCAGCAGCTCATACCAAGGGGACAGCTCCTACTACGAGCAGTACTTC
abundance: NA; d_gene: NA; v_gene: TRBV7-3; j_gene: TRBJ2-7; CDR3aa: CASSGAWGHEQYF; CDR3nt: TGTGCCAGCAGCGGAGCCTGGGGCCACGAGCAGTACTTC
abundance: NA; d_gene: NA; v_gene: TRBV5-1; j_gene: TRBJ2-2; CDR3aa: CASSLVHRATGELFF; CDR3nt: TGCGCCAGCAGCTTGGTGCACAGGGCGACCGGGGAGCTGTTTTTT
abundance: NA; d_gene: NA; v_gene: TRBV2; j_gene: TRBJ2-6; CDR3aa: CASRPLSSGANVLTF; CDR3nt: TGTGCCAGCAGACCTCTTAGCTCTGGGGCCAACGTCCTGACTTTC
abundance: NA; d_gene: NA; v_gene: TRBV6-2/TRBV6-3; j_gene: TRBJ1-5; CDR3aa: CASSTVEGLNQPQHF; CDR3nt: TGTGCCAGCAGCACCGTGGAGGGCCTCAATCAGCCCCAGCATTTT
abundance: NA; d_gene: TRBD1; v_gene: TRBV7-9; j_gene: TRBJ1-4; CDR3aa: CASSPTGRLGEKLFF; CDR3nt: TGTGCCAGCAGTCCGACAGGGAGATTGGGTGAAAAACTGTTTTTT
abundance: NA; d_gene: TRBD1; v_gene: TRBV5-6; j_gene: TRBJ1-1; CDR3aa: CASSLRTSTGEAFF; CDR3nt: TGTGCCAGCAGCCTCAGAACTTCGACAGGGGAAGCTTTCTTT